What follows are 8 T cell receptor beta chains derived from one specimen sequenced in a study of T cell responses to AZD1222 COVID-19 vaccine (dated by TCRdb to 2020 to 2023). This specimen's time point label, interpreted: baseline before first vaccination. The library was prepared using the immunoSEQ multiplex PCR assay. The table was pulled from immuneACCESS by TCRdb, which kept in-frame rearrangements only. Such tables lose some clones; where checked, under half of the loss comes from unresolved V genes, and the rest has no known cause. This sample gives about 56,000 clones in total; roughly 85% of them show up just once. Less than 15% of the sample goes to the ten largest clones. The specimen comprised peripheral blood, sampled on day 0 of AZD1222 vaccination. All receptors come from an adult in good health.

This chain links TRBV18 with TRBJ1-5; TRBD1 matches 7 bases. The CDR3 has 15 amino acids. V lost 0 bases, J lost 9 bases, and 8 bases stayed unmatched. Per germline, CDR1 KGHSH and CDR2 LQKENI. CDR3 sequence (DNA): TGTGCCAGCTCACCACCAGGGGGCTCGGTGATGCCCCAGCATTTT. This gives the protein CASSPPGGSVMPQHF.

About this clone: Other DNA sequences of this sample code for an identical CDR3. The chain links TRBV29-1 to TRBJ2-7; 8 bases are shared with TRBD2. This CDR3 has 13 residues. V was pared by 4 bases and J by 5 bases, with 7 bases of the junction left unmatched. Germline CDR1 SQVTM, CDR2 ANQGSEA. The CDR3, as DNA: TGCAGCGTTGGGCGGGGGGCGGGTAACGAGCAGTACTTC. Translating gives CSVGRGAGNEQYF.

The chain is built from TRBV9 and TRBJ2-3; TRBD1 or TRBD2 may be the D gene (5 bases each). This CDR3 spans 15 amino acids. Germline V gene lookup returns CDR1 SGDLS and CDR2 YYNGEE. The ends were cut back, 0 bases at V and 1 base at J, with 9 bases in the middle. CDR3 residues: CASSVDGGGTDTQYF. CDR3 nucleotides: TGTGCCAGCAGCGTAGATGGGGGAGGCACAGATACGCAGTATTTT.

This clone came up a few times. The genes are TRBV7-9 and TRBJ2-7, with D unclear. The CDR3 loop spans 14 amino acids. V was trimmed by 1 base and J by 1 base, leaving 8 bases between them. Germline assignment: CDR1 SEHNR and CDR2 FQNEAQ (reference sequence). CDR3 DNA sequence: TGTGCCAGCAGCTTAGTAGGCCCATCCTACGAGCAGTACTTC. Protein product: CASSLVGPSYEQYF.

This chain uses TRBV11-3 with TRBJ2-1, with TRBD2 as a possible D gene (6 bases). Germline CDR1 is SGHNT and CDR2 is YENEEA. V shed 5 bases and J shed 6 bases, with 11 bases lying between them. The CDR3 length is 13 residues. The chain's CDR3 is CASSRLAFNEQFF. As DNA, the CDR3 is TGTGCCAGCAGCCGCCTAGCGTTCAATGAGCAGTTCTTC.

The chain uses TRBV5-1 and TRBJ1-4, with TRBD1 matching over 7 bases. Germline CDR1 is SGHRS and CDR2 is YFSETQ. The CDR3 is made up of 15 amino acids. The V and J ends lost 7 bases and 5 bases, in that order; junction bases with no gene match: 11. The CDR3 DNA sequence: TGCGCCAGCGGGAGACACAGGGGTAAAAATGAAAAACTGTTTTTT. Translating gives CASGRHRGKNEKLFF.

The genes are TRBV28 and TRBJ1-1; no clear D. The germline V gene encodes CDR1 MDHEN and CDR2 SYDVKM. V was cut by 6 bases and J by 1 base, with 21 bases left in between. The CDR3 runs to 17 residues. The CDR3: CASSKYGLGSGNTEAFF. The CDR3 nucleotides are TGTGCCAGCAGCAAGTATGGGCTAGGTTCCGGGAACACTGAAGCTTTCTTT.

The chain links TRBV28 to TRBJ1-1; D unclear. The CDR3 has 15 residues. Germline V gene lookup returns CDR1 MDHEN and CDR2 SYDVKM. V was shortened by 5 bases and J by 7 bases, with 20 bases between the two germline ends. Here the CDR3 DNA reads TGTGCCAGCAGTCCTGTCCGGGCCGGGCTCAGTGAAGCTTTCTTT. Encoded protein: CASSPVRAGLSEAFF.